This T cell receptor beta chain came from a study of blood T cells in healthy people across ages. The second PCR ran 7 to 11 cycles with a sample-barcoded 5' primer and J-beta primers. Each CDR3 protein is one row after TCRdb ran MiXCR on the 5' RACE reads. The sample holds around 990,000 distinct CDR3 sequences, around two fifths seen once. The CDR3 totals 13 residues. The V gene's germline CDR1 is SGHRS and CDR2 YFSETQ. Between the trimmed V and J ends, which lost 4 bases and 4 bases, there was a span of 10 bases. Sequences were obtained from blood. This clonotype originated in a man younger than 35 in good health. The chain recombines TRBV5-1 with TRBJ2-3; possibly TRBD1 for D (6 bases). The CDR3 DNA sequence: TGCGCCAGCAGCGCCACAGGGCCAGATACGCAGTATTTT. Its translation is CASSATGPDTQYF.